What follows describes a single T cell receptor beta chain. The data were obtained in a study of blood T cell repertoires in COVID-19. The wider study: The samples span acute and convalescent COVID-19 from the United States, Italy and Spain. From T cells, B-cell-depleted T cells, or PBMCs came the material, which was cDNA or gDNA.

Unmatched junction bases numbered 7, after V lost 8 bases and J lost 7 bases. Germline assignment: CDR1 DFQATT and CDR2 SNEGSKA (reference sequence). This CDR3 has 11 residues. Methods used by the authors: Estimated nucleated cell counts came from reference gene primer amplification. The assay was immunoSEQ multiplex PCR, and TCRdb's table has in-frame clones only and misses some. The DNA gave D and trimming, while V, J and clone size come from that table. The sample shows 150,000 to 200,000 clones, approximately 80% of them seen only once. The chain joins TRBV20-1 to TRBJ1-2; TRBD1 agrees at 7 bases. Material for sequencing was peripheral blood. The clonotype originates from a man between 65 and 85 years old who had recovered from COVID-19. In DNA, the CDR3 is TGCAGTCCCAAGGGGGCGGGTGGCTACACCTTC. Protein product: CSPKGAGGYTF.